This paragraph covers one T cell receptor beta chain sequence. This sample was included in a study of technical replicates of blood from a few donors. Clones were sequenced by immunoSEQ multiplex PCR, and TCRdb holds only the in-frame ones, with some missing. Among roughly 100,000 clones, around 96% were seen once, and the ten largest hold roughly 0.19%. Germline loops: CDR1 WNHNN, CDR2 SYGVQD (reference sequence). This CDR3 region has 14 residues. V lost 5 bases, J lost 8 bases, and 7 bases stayed unmatched. The sequenced sample was T cells isolated from PBMCs. This rearrangement joins TRBV10-1 to TRBJ2-3; TRBD2 matches 10 bases. The receptor comes from a human donor in good health. This CDR3 reads CASSPSGGDGTQYF. The CDR3 coding sequence is TGCGCCAGCAGTCCTAGCGGGGGTGACGGTACGCAGTATTTT.